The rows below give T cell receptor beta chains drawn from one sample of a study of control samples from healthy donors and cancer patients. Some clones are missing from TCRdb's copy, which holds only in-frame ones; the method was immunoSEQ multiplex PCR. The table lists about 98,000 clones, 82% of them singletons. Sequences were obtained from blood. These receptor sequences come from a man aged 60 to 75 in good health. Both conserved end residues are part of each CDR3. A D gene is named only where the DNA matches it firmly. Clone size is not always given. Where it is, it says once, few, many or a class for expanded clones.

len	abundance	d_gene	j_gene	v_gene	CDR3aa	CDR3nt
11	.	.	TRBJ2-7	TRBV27	CASSLSGEQYF	TGTGCCAGCAGTTTGTCAGGCGAGCAGTACTTC
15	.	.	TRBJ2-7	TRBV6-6	CASSPFGGGAYEQYF	TGTGCCAGCAGTCCCTTCGGAGGGGGTGCCTACGAGCAGTACTTC
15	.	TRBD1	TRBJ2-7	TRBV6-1	CASSDPRDSLYEQYF	TGTGCCAGCAGTGACCCTCGGGACAGTCTATACGAGCAGTACTTC
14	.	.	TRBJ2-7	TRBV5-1	CASSLESAVYEQYF	TGCGCCAGCAGCCTGGAGTCGGCAGTCTACGAGCAGTACTTC
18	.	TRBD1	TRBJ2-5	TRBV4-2	CASSQEYGGQVGWETQYF	TGTGCCAGCAGCCAAGAATATGGGGGACAGGTAGGATGGGAGACCCAGTACTTC
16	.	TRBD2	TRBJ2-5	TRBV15	CATRPTLAGAGETQYF	TGTGCCACCAGGCCGACTCTAGCGGGGGCCGGAGAGACCCAGTACTTC
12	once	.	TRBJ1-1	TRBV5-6	CASSLRAGEAFF	TGTGCCAGCAGCTTGCGTGCGGGGGAAGCTTTCTTT
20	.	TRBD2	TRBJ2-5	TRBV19	CASSTHPGTRSRTLQETQYF	TGTGCCAGTAGTACCCACCCTGGGACTAGGTCAAGGACACTCCAAGAGACCCAGTACTTC
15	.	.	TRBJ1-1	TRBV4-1	CASSQEGGRNTEAFF	TGCGCCAGCAGCCAAGAAGGAGGGCGGAACACTGAAGCTTTCTTT
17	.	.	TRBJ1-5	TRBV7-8	CASSLRFLDTGNQPQHF	TGTGCCAGCAGCTTAAGGTTTCTGGACACAGGCAATCAGCCCCAGCATTTT
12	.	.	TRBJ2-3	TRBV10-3	CAISEKRDTQYF	TGTGCCATCAGTGAGAAAAGAGATACGCAGTATTTT
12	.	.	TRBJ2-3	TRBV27	CASSLSGHTQYF	TGTGCCAGCAGTTTATCTGGTCATACGCAGTATTTT
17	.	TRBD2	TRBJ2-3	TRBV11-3	CASSSRTSTEVTDTQYF	TGTGCCAGCAGCTCGCGGACTAGCACAGAGGTAACAGATACGCAGTATTTT
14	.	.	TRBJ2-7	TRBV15	CATSSPDTVGEQYF	TGTGCCACCAGCAGTCCGGACACCGTAGGAGAGCAGTACTTC
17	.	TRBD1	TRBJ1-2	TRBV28	CASSPLPGQPDNYGYTF	TGTGCCAGCAGTCCCCTCCCGGGACAGCCGGATAACTATGGCTACACCTTC
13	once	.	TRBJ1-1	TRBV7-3	CASSLRQNTEAFF	TGTGCCAGCAGCCTCAGACAGAACACTGAAGCTTTCTTT
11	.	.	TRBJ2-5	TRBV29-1	CSVRRGETQYF	TGCAGCGTTCGCCGAGGAGAGACCCAGTACTTC
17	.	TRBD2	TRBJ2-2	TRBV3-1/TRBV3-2	CASSQSSGGSNTGELFF	TGTGCCAGCAGCCAGTCTAGCGGGGGGTCTAACACCGGGGAGCTGTTTTTT
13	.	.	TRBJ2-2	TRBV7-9	CASSAAETGELFF	TGTGCCAGCAGCGCAGCAGAGACCGGGGAGCTGTTTTTT
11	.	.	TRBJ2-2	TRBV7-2	CASRRDGELFF	TGTGCCAGCCGGCGGGACGGGGAGCTGTTTTTT
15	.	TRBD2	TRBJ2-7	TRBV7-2	CASSLSSGRVREQYF	TGTGCCAGCAGCTTGAGCAGCGGGAGGGTTCGGGAGCAGTACTTC
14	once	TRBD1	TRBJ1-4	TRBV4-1	CASSRQGDNEKLFF	TGCGCCAGCAGTCGACAGGGGGATAATGAAAAACTGTTTTTT
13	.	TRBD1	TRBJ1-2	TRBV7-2	CASSSQGNYGYTF	TGTGCCAGCAGTTCACAGGGGAACTATGGCTACACCTTC
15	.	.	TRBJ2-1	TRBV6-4	CASSLDYPGHNEQFF	TGTGCCAGCTCCCTTGACTACCCGGGTCACAATGAGCAGTTCTTC
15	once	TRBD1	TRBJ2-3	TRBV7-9	CASSFGDSRTDTQYF	TGTGCCAGCAGCTTTGGGGACAGCCGCACAGATACGCAGTATTTT
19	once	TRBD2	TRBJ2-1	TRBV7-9	CASSLVSIGLAGTYNEQFF	TGTGCCAGCAGCTTAGTTTCAATCGGACTAGCGGGAACTTACAATGAGCAGTTCTTC
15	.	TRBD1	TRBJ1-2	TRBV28	CASSITGGARYGYTF	TGTGCCAGCAGTATCACAGGGGGCGCGCGCTATGGCTACACCTTC
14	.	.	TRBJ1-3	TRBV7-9	CASSLREAGNTIYF	TGTGCCAGCAGCTTAAGGGAGGCGGGAAACACCATATATTTT
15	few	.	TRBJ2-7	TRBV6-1	CASSEALGISYEQYF	TGTGCCAGCAGTGAAGCCTTAGGCATCTCCTACGAGCAGTACTTC
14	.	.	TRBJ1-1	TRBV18	CASSPSQQGTEAFF	TGTGCCAGCTCACCCTCCCAACAGGGCACTGAAGCTTTCTTT
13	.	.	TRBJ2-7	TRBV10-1	CASSKGGSYEQYF	TGCGCCAGCTCCAAGGGGGGATCCTACGAGCAGTACTTC
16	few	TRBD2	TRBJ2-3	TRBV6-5	CASSSLTSGATDTQYF	TGTGCCAGCAGTTCGCTTACTAGCGGGGCTACAGATACGCAGTATTTT
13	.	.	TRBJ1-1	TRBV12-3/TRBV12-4	CASSLVMNTEAFF	TGTGCCAGCAGTCTGGTCATGAACACTGAAGCTTTCTTT
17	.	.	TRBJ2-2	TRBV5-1	CASSLVSFDLNTGELFF	TGCGCCAGCAGCTTGGTGTCTTTTGACCTGAACACCGGGGAGCTGTTTTTT
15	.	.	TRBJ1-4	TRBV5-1	CASSLEAGYNEKLFF	TGCGCCAGCAGCTTGGAAGCCGGGTATAATGAAAAACTGTTTTTT
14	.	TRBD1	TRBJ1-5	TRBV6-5	CASSFTGGVYPQHF	TGTGCCAGCAGTTTCACAGGGGGCGTTTATCCCCAGCATTTT
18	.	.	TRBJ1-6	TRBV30	CAWGPGFALSSYNSPLHF	TGTGCCTGGGGCCCCGGGTTCGCTCTCAGCTCCTATAATTCACCCCTCCACTTT
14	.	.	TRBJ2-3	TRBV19	CASSPHPRTDTQYF	TGTGCCAGTAGTCCCCATCCCCGCACAGATACGCAGTATTTT
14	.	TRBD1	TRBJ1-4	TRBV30	CAWSPGGLDEKLFF	TGTGCCTGGAGTCCAGGGGGCCTGGATGAAAAACTGTTTTTT
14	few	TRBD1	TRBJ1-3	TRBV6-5	CASIQGASGNTIYF	TGTGCCAGCATACAGGGGGCTTCTGGAAACACCATATATTTT
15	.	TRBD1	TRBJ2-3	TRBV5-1	CASSLGKGALDTQYF	TGCGCCAGCAGCTTGGGAAAGGGGGCTCTGGATACGCAGTATTTT
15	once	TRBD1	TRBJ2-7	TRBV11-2	CASSSNRGKAYEQYF	TGTGCCAGCAGCTCTAACAGGGGGAAGGCCTACGAGCAGTACTTC